This entry lists 9 T cell receptor beta chains sequenced from one sample in a study of CD8 T cells in Susac syndrome. An amount of RNA that ranged from about 0.45 to 1 ug was reverse transcribed with random hexamers. TCRdb called the immunoSEQ multiplex PCR reads again in MiXCR, with one record for every CDR3 protein. The table shows about 180,000 distinct CDR3 sequences, with 90% to 96% occurring only once. The specimen sequenced was CD4+ T cells from PBMCs. These receptor sequences come from a human donor with multiple sclerosis.

V is TRBV27 and J is TRBJ1-1, with D possibly TRBD1 on 6 matching bases. CDR3 size: 13 residues. Trimming stripped 10 bases from V and 6 bases from J, with 18 bases between. Germline V CDR1 and CDR2: MNHEY, SMNVEV (reference sequence). The CDR3 sequence: CATGSLGGPEAFF. CDR3 DNA: TGTGCCACCGGCAGCCTCGGGGGCCCTGAAGCTTTCTTT.

The V and J genes are TRBV2 and TRBJ1-5, with D possibly being TRBD1 (5 bases). The CDR3 loop spans 11 amino acids. The V and J ends lost 2 bases and 9 bases respectively, with 5 bases between them. CDR1 and CDR2 (germline): SNHLY, FYNNEI. The CDR3 DNA follows: TGTGCCAGCAGTGAAACAGGGCCCCAGCATTTT. Translating it yields CASSETGPQHF.

The chain couples TRBV9 to TRBJ2-3; D perhaps matches TRBD1 (6 bases). Trimming took off 4 bases at V and 8 bases at J, with 14 bases between the two ends. Germline-derived CDR1 and CDR2 are SGDLS and YYNGEE. This CDR3 contains 13 residues. DNA of the CDR3: TGTGCCAGCAGCTCGACAGGCCCAGCTACGCAGTATTTT. As protein: CASSSTGPATQYF. Full variable domain (rest looked up from reference TRBV9 and TRBJ2-3): DSGVTQTPKHLITATGQRVTLRCSPRSGDLSVYWYQQSLDQGLQFLIQYYNGEERAKGNILERFSAQQFPDLHSELNLSSLELGDSALYFCASSSTGPATQYFGPGTRLTVL.

The chain carries TRBV5-4 and TRBJ1-2; D may be TRBD1 (5 bases). Germline loops: CDR1 SGHNT, CDR2 YYREEE (reference sequence). Trimming removed 5 bases from V and 4 bases from J, with 21 bases in between. The CDR3 sequence is 16 residues long. The CDR3 coding sequence is TGTGCCAGCAGACCCGACTTCTCGACAGTTACCTATGGCTACACCTTC. This translates into CASRPDFSTVTYGYTF.

The chain has TRBV4-2 and TRBJ2-7; the D is unclear. CDR3 length equals 15 residues. Germline V gene data show CDR1 as LGHNA and CDR2 as YNFKEQ. V shed 1 base and J shed 3 bases, with 13 bases lying between them. CDR3: CASSQAPQWFYEQYF. As DNA, the CDR3 is TGTGCCAGCAGCCAAGCTCCTCAGTGGTTCTACGAGCAGTACTTC.

V and J are TRBV5-4 and TRBJ2-3; 11 bases fit TRBD2. CDR3 length: 16 residues. With V trimmed by 6 bases and J by 2 bases, 8 bases remained unmatched. The germline CDR1 and CDR2 sequences are SGHNT and YYREEE (reference sequence). This chain's CDR3 is CASTPTSGGSTDTQYF. The CDR3 region has the DNA TGTGCCAGCACCCCCACTAGCGGGGGATCCACAGATACGCAGTATTTT.

The J gene is TRBJ2-3, the V gene TRBV9; D could derive from TRBD1 or TRBD2 (7 bases each). The CDR3 has 18 amino acids. Per the germline V gene, CDR1 is SGDLS and CDR2 is YYNGEE. V lost 3 bases and J lost 0, with 20 bases in between. CDR3 sequence (DNA): TGTGCCAGCAGCGCCCACCCCAGGGGGGGGCTTAGCACAGATACGCAGTATTTT. The encoded protein is CASSAHPRGGLSTDTQYF.

The rearrangement joins TRBV5-1 to TRBJ1-1; D remains unclear. Germline assignment: CDR1 SGHRS and CDR2 YFSETQ. The ends were cut back, 0 bases at V and 1 base at J, with 7 bases in the middle. This CDR3 comprises 14 residues. The CDR3 DNA sequence: TGCGCCAGCAGCTTGGCTGGGTCGAACACTGAAGCTTTCTTT. As protein: CASSLAGSNTEAFF.

The V gene is TRBV2, the J gene TRBJ2-3; D is uncertain. Trimming stripped 8 bases from V and 5 bases from J, with 8 bases between. This CDR3 has 11 residues. CDR1 and CDR2 from the germline V gene are SNHLY and FYNNEI. CDR3 nucleotide sequence: TGTGCCAGCGGCCAGGTAGATACGCAGTATTTT. Translation: CASGQVDTQYF.